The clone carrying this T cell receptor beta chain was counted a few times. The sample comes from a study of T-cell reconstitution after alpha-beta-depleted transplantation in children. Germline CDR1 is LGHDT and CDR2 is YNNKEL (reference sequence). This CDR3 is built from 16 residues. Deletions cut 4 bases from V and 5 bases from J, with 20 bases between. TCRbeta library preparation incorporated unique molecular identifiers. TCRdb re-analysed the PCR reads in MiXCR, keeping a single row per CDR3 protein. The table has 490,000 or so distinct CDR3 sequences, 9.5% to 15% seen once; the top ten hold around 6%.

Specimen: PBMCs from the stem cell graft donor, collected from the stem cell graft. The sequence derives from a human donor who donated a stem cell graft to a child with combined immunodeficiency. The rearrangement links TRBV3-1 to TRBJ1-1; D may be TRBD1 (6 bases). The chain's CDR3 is CASSPYRESRGTEAFF. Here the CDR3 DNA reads TGTGCCAGCAGCCCATACAGGGAGTCGAGGGGAACTGAAGCTTTCTTT.